Listed below are T cell receptor beta chains from one sample, sequenced in a study of T cells in narcolepsy. Repertoires were generated with immunoSEQ multiplex PCR, while TCRdb's copy carries only in-frame clones and drops some. The sample includes about 40,000 clones, approximately 88% of them seen just once. The sample comprised CD45RA- memory CD4+ T cells from PBMCs. The receptor set was obtained from a human donor with narcolepsy. CDR3s include the opening cysteine and the closing phenylalanine or tryptophan. Each record gives: V gene, clone size, J gene, D gene, CDR3 protein, CDR3 DNA. A D gene is named only where the DNA matches it firmly. Clone size appears in some rows only: once, few, many, or a class for an expanded clone.

TRBV5-6,-,TRBJ2-7,TRBD1,CASSLANRGHEQYF,TGTGCCAGCAGCTTGGCCAACAGGGGACACGAGCAGTACTTC
TRBV19,-,TRBJ1-1,-,CASSKEGIMNTEAFF,TGTGCCAGTAGTAAGGAGGGGATCATGAACACTGAAGCTTTCTTT
TRBV2,-,TRBJ2-1,TRBD2,CASSYSGLAGVYNEQFF,TGTGCCAGCAGTTACAGTGGACTAGCGGGAGTCTACAATGAGCAGTTCTTC
TRBV19,-,TRBJ2-1,-,CARSQEREQFF,TGTGCCAGAAGCCAAGAAAGGGAGCAGTTCTTC
TRBV5-4,-,TRBJ1-1,-,CASSSRRGAEAFF,TGTGCCAGCAGCTCCCGACGGGGCGCTGAAGCTTTCTTT
TRBV11-3,-,TRBJ2-7,TRBD1,CASSLGGDRVYWQYF,TGTGCCAGCAGCTTAGGAGGAGACAGGGTCTACTGGCAGTACTTC
TRBV6-5,-,TRBJ1-4,TRBD1,CASSTGGNRGEKLFF,TGTGCCAGCAGCACCGGGGGTAACAGGGGTGAAAAACTGTTTTTT
TRBV11-1,-,TRBJ2-5,-,CASSSPGLPQYF,TGTGCCAGCAGCTCTCCTGGCCTGCCCCAGTACTTC
TRBV2,-,TRBJ2-1,-,CASRGIERGQFF,TGTGCCAGCAGGGGTATAGAAAGGGGGCAGTTCTTC
TRBV7-2,once,TRBJ2-7,TRBD2,CASSLALAGISYEQYF,TGTGCCAGCAGCTTAGCGCTAGCGGGGATATCCTACGAGCAGTACTTC
TRBV2,-,TRBJ2-2,TRBD1,CASSPPPNRGTGELFF,TGTGCCAGCAGCCCCCCCCCTAACAGGGGGACCGGGGAGCTGTTTTTT
TRBV27,-,TRBJ2-3,TRBD2,CASSNPLAGGIDTQYF,TGTGCCAGCAGTAACCCACTAGCGGGAGGGATAGATACGCAGTATTTT
TRBV18,-,TRBJ2-7,-,CASSPGTVYEQYF,TGTGCCAGCTCACCCGGGACTGTCTACGAGCAGTACTTC
TRBV18,once,TRBJ1-6,-,CASSPLGRLYNSPLHF,TGTGCCAGCTCACCACTGGGACGACTCTATAATTCACCCCTCCACTTT
TRBV7-2,once,TRBJ2-7,TRBD1,CASRPYRGSYEQYF,TGTGCCAGCAGACCCTACAGGGGATCCTACGAGCAGTACTTC
TRBV18,-,TRBJ2-5,-,CASSPGNRQETQYF,TGTGCCAGCTCACCAGGAAACCGACAAGAGACCCAGTACTTC
TRBV5-1,few,TRBJ2-5,-,CASSLRQGVETQYF,TGCGCCAGCAGCTTGCGGCAGGGAGTAGAGACCCAGTACTTC
TRBV19,-,TRBJ1-1,TRBD1,CASRLQGAIITEAFF,TGTGCCAGTAGATTACAGGGGGCTATAATCACTGAAGCTTTCTTT
TRBV19,-,TRBJ2-5,TRBD2,CARGTSGGGGQETQYF,TGTGCCCGGGGGACTAGCGGGGGGGGAGGGCAAGAGACCCAGTACTTC
TRBV10-3,-,TRBJ1-6,-,CAISEGGVNSPLHF,TGTGCCATCAGTGAGGGTGGGGTCAACTCACCCCTCCACTTT
TRBV2,-,TRBJ2-1,TRBD2,CASSSLAGVGEQFF,TGTGCCAGCAGTTCACTAGCGGGAGTCGGTGAGCAGTTCTTC
TRBV30,-,TRBJ1-1,-,CAWSGITVFEAFF,TGTGCCTGGAGTGGAATAACCGTATTTGAAGCTTTCTTT
TRBV10-2,-,TRBJ1-5,-,CASSSGTAGGSNQPQHF,TGCGCCAGCAGCTCCGGGACTGCCGGCGGTAGCAATCAGCCCCAGCATTTT
TRBV2,once,TRBJ1-4,TRBD1,CASSFQGDTNEKLFF,TGTGCCAGCAGTTTCCAGGGGGATACTAATGAAAAACTGTTTTTT
TRBV5-8,once,TRBJ1-5,TRBD1,CARSSNTTGARPQHF,TGTGCCAGGTCTTCAAATACGACAGGGGCTCGGCCCCAGCATTTT